This entry is about one TCR beta chain. Its antigen is currently unknown. Germline V lookup: CDR1 LGHDT, CDR2 YNNKEL (reference sequence). Trimming cost V 4 bases and J 4 bases, with 19 bases left between them. CDR3 length equals 17 residues. The data derive from a study of T cell responses to AZD1222 COVID-19 vaccine. Study-level findings and limits: Only 5 or 6 people who got AZD1222 tested seropositive at baseline. The study sampled repertoires only after the peak T cell response. Two AZD1222 doses significantly raised spike-specific TCR breadth and depth over controls. Reports indicate that nearly half of spike-specific TCRs are directed at unmutated variant regions.

The repertoire was sequenced with immunoSEQ multiplex PCR; TCRdb's copy has only in-frame clones and lacks some. The data contain about 92,000 clones, approximately 90% of them singletons. Sequences were derived from peripheral blood, sampled on day 0 of AZD1222 vaccination. The receptor comes from an adult in good health. V usage is TRBV3-1 (or the pseudogene TRBV3-2) and J usage is TRBJ2-2, with D possibly matching TRBD2 (5 bases). CDR3 sequence (DNA): TGTGCCAGCAGCCCCCCCGTTTCGGGGTTTGGCACCGGGGAGCTGTTTTTT. Its protein is CASSPPVSGFGTGELFF.